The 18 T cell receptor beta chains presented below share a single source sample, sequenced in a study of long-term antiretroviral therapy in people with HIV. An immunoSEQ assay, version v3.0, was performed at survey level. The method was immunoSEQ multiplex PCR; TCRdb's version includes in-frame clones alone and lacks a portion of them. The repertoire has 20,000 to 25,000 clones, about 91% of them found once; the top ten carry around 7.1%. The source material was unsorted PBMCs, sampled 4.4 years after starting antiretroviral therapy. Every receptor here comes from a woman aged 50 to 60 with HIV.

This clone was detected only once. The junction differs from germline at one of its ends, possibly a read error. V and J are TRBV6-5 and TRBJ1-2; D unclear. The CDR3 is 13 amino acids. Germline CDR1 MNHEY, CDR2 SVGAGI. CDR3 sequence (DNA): TGTGCCATCAGTGAGTCCGTTTACTATGGCTACACCTTC. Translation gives CAISESVYYGYTF.

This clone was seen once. DNA for the CDR3: TGTGCCAGCAGGAAGTCGGACACTGAAGCTTTCTTT. Translation gives CASRKSDTEAFF. V gene TRBV6-6 combines with J gene TRBJ1-1, with no clear D. Germline CDR1 is MNHNY and CDR2 is SVGAGI (reference sequence). The CDR3 spans 12 residues. The V and J ends lost 6 bases and 3 bases respectively, with 8 bases between them.

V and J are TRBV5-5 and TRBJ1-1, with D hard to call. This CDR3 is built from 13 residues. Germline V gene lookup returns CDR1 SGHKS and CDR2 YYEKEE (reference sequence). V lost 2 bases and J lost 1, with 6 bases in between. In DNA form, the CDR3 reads TGTGCCAGCAGCTTTAACACGAACACTGAAGCTTTCTTT. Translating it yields CASSFNTNTEAFF.

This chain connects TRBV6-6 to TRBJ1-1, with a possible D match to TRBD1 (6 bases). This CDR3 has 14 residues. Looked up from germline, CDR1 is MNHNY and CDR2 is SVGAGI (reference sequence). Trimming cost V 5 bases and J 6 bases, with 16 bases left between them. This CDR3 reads CASSRDGGRSEAFF. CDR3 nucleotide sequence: TGTGCCAGCAGTCGCGACGGGGGCAGATCTGAAGCTTTCTTT.

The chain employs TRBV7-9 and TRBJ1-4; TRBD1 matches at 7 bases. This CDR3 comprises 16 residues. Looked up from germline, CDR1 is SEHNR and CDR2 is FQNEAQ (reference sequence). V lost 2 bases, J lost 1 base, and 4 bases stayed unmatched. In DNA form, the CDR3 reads TGTGCCAGCAGCTTACGACAGGGAGGAACTAATGAAAAACTGTTTTTT. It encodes CASSLRQGGTNEKLFF. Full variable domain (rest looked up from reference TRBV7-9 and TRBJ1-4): DTGVSQNPRHKITKRGQNVTFRCDPISEHNRLYWYRQTLGQGPEFLTYFQNEAQLEKSRLLSDRFSAERPKGSFSTLEIQRTEQGDSAMYLCASSLRQGGTNEKLFFGSGTQLSVL.

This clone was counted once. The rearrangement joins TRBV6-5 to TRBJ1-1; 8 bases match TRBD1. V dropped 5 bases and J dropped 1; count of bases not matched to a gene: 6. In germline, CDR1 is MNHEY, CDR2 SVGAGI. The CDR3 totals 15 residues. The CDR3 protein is CASSNWGQANTEAFF. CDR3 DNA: TGTGCCAGCAGTAACTGGGGACAGGCGAACACTGAAGCTTTCTTT.

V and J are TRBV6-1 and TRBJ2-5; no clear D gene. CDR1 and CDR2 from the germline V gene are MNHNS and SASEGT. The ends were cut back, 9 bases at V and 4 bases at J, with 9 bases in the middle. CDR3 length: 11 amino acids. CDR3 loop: CASTAGETQYF. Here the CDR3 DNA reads TGTGCCAGTACGGCAGGAGAGACCCAGTACTTC.

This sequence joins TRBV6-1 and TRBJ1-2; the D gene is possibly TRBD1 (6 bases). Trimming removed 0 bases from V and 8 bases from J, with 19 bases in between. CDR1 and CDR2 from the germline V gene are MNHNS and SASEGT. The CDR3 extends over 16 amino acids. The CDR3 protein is CASSEASQGGLMGYTF. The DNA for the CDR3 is TGTGCCAGCAGTGAAGCGAGTCAAGGGGGTCTGATGGGCTACACCTTC.

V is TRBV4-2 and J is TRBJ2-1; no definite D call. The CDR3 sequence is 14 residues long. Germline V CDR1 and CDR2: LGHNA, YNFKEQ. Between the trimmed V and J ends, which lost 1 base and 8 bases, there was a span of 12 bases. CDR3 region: CASSQGGIGDEQFF. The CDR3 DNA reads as TGTGCCAGCAGCCAAGGGGGTATTGGTGATGAGCAGTTCTTC.

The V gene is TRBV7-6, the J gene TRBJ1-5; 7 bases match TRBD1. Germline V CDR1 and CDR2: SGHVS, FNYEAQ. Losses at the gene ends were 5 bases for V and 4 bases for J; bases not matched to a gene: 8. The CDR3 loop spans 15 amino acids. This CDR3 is CASSPQGGGNQPQHF. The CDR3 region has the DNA TGTGCCAGCAGCCCCCAGGGGGGGGGTAATCAGCCCCAGCATTTT.

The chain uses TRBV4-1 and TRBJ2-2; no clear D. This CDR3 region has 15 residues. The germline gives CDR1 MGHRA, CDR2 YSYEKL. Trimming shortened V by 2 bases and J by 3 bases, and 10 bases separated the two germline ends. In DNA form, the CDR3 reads TGCGCCAGCAGCCAATATCGAGGCGACACCGGGGAGCTGTTTTTT. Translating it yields CASSQYRGDTGELFF.

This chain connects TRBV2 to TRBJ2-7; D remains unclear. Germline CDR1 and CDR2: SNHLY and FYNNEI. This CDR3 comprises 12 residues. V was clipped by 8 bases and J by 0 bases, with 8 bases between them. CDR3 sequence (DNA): TGTGCCAGCGGGTTCGTCTCCTACGAGCAGTACTTC. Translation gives CASGFVSYEQYF.

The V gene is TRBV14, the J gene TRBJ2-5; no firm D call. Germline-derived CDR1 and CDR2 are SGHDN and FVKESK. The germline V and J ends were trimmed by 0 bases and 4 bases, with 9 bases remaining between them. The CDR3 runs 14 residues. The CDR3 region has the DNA TGTGCCAGCAGCCAAGATAATGAGTTAGAGACCCAGTACTTC. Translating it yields CASSQDNELETQYF.

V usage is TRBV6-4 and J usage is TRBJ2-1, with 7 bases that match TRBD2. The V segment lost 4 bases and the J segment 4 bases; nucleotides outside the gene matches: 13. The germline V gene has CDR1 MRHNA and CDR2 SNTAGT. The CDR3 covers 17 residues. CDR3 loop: CASSAAPLTGGYNEQFF. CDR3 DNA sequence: TGTGCCAGCAGTGCGGCCCCCTTGACGGGGGGATACAATGAGCAGTTCTTC.

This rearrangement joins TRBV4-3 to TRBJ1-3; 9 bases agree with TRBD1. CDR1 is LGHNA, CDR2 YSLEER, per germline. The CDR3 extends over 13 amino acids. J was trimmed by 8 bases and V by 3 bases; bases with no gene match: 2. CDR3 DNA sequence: TGCGCCAGCAGCCACGACAGGGGGGACACCATATATTTT. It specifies CASSHDRGDTIYF.

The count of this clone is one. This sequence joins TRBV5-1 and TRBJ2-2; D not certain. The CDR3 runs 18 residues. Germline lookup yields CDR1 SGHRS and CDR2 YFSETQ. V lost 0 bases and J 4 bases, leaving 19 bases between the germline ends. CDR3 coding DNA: TGCGCCAGCAGCTTGGGAATAGTGGGTCTGCCTAGCACCGGGGAGCTGTTTTTT. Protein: CASSLGIVGLPSTGELFF.

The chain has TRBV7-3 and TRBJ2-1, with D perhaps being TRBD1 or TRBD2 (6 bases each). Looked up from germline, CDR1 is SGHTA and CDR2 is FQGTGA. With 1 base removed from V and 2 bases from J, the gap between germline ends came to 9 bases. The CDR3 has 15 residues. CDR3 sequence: CASSLRRGTYNEQFF. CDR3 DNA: TGTGCCAGCAGCTTAAGGAGGGGGACCTACAATGAGCAGTTCTTC.

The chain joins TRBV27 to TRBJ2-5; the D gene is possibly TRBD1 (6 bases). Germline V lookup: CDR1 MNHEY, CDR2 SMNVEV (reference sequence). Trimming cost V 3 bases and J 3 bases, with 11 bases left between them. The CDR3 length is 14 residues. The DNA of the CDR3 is TGTGCCAGCAGTTTTTGGGGACAAAAAGAGACCCAGTACTTC. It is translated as CASSFWGQKETQYF.